This TCR beta chain was sequenced for a study of early T cells in non-severe SARS-CoV-2 infection. Whole-study context: Unsorted whole-blood RNA was sequenced in bulk, leaving chains unpaired.

This clonotype was counted only a few times. Attachment of unique molecular identifiers to individual cDNA molecules was performed. TCRdb ran MiXCR on the 5' RACE reads and lists one entry per CDR3 protein. The table lists approximately 50,000 distinct CDR3 sequences, roughly 8.2% of them singletons, with roughly 4.2% in the top ten. The germline CDR1 and CDR2 sequences are SEHNR and FQNEAQ (reference sequence). The CDR3 is 15 amino acids. Trimming left V 4 bases short and J 5 bases short, with 17 bases between. The chain combines TRBV7-9 with TRBJ2-5, with D maybe TRBD2 (5 bases). This TCR derives from an adult who was a healthcare worker with PCR-confirmed SARS-CoV-2 infection or an uninfected control (not recorded which). Sequenced: whole blood. CDR3 loop: CASSSETYGIETQYF. CDR3 nucleotide sequence: TGTGCCAGCAGCTCCGAAACCTACGGGATTGAGACCCAGTACTTC.